This T cell receptor beta chain appears in the sequencing data of a study of blood T cell repertoires in COVID-19. Study at large: Spain, Italy and the United States supplied samples that represented acute and convalescent COVID-19. The analysed material was cDNA or gDNA that came from T cells, B-cell-depleted T cells, or PBMCs.

V lost 3 bases, J lost 0 bases, and 9 bases lay in between. The CDR3 spans 15 residues. Looked up from germline, CDR1 is SGDLS and CDR2 is YYNGEE. Only in-frame clones appear in the TCRdb table, and some are missing; sequencing was by immunoSEQ multiplex PCR. The sample shows under 500,000 clones, 70% to 90% of them seen only once. The genes are TRBV9 and TRBJ1-4; D gene unclear. The sequenced sample was PBMCs or T cells enriched from blood (not recorded which). The receptor comes from a young woman with acute COVID-19. CDR3 in amino acids: CASSGRESTNEKLFF. The CDR3 DNA reads as TGTGCCAGCAGCGGACGGGAATCAACTAATGAAAAACTGTTTTTT.